A few counts support the clone carrying this TCR beta chain. This CDR3 comprises 16 residues. V shed 1 base and J shed 1 base, with 10 bases lying between them. Germline loops: CDR1 LNHDA, CDR2 SQIVND (reference sequence). The source of the sample is a study of Graves' ophthalmopathy and Graves' hyperthyroidism. Transcripts of RNA were the source for amplifying TCR beta CDR3 regions. HTBI-primed RT-PCR formed the first round, and a multiplex PCR formed the second. TCRdb independently ran MiXCR on the multiplex PCR reads; one entry per CDR3 protein. The table has about 390,000 distinct CDR3 sequences, roughly 15% seen once; the top ten hold roughly 2.3%.

The TCR originated in an adult woman with stable Graves' hyperthyroidism. What was sequenced was peripheral blood. The chain is built from TRBV19 and TRBJ2-2; maybe TRBD2 (6 bases). This CDR3 reads CASSIGRGENTGELFF. CDR3 bases: TGTGCCAGTAGTATAGGGCGGGGAGAGAACACCGGGGAGCTGTTTTTT.